The 2 T cell receptor beta chains reported below all come from one sample, sequenced in a study of CD8 T cells in Susac syndrome. RNA amounts of roughly 0.45 to 1 ug underwent reverse transcription with random hexamers. A single record per CDR3 protein comes from TCRdb applying MiXCR to the immunoSEQ multiplex PCR reads. The sample carries under 200,000 distinct CDR3 sequences, roughly 95% recorded once. The sequenced sample consisted of CD4+ T cells from PBMCs. All receptors come from a human donor in good health.

The V and J genes are TRBV12-3 or TRBV12-4 and TRBJ1-1; D not resolved. Trimming took 7 bases from V and 4 from J, leaving 10 bases between them. The CDR3 consists of 12 residues. The CDR3 nucleotides are TGTGCCAGCACCCCGGGTCCCACTGAAGCTTTCTTT. Translation gives CASTPGPTEAFF.

The gene calls are TRBV6-5 and TRBJ1-1; unclear D gene. CDR3 length: 14 amino acids. V gave up 6 bases and J gave up 1 base, with 12 bases separating them. CDR1 and CDR2 from the germline V gene are MNHEY and SVGAGI. The CDR3: CASSLQAGNTEAFF. The CDR3 bases are TGTGCCAGCAGCCTTCAGGCGGGGAACACTGAAGCTTTCTTT.